The rows below give T cell receptor beta chains drawn from one sample of a study of cytomegalovirus exposure and HLA in healthy donors. Clones were sequenced by immunoSEQ multiplex PCR, and TCRdb holds only the in-frame ones, with some missing. The top ten clones hold roughly 2.6% of a sample with approximately 190,000 clones, around four fifths of them seen once. The sequencing sample was made of PBMCs. The receptors were sampled from a woman in her fifties or sixties in good health and CMV-seropositive. The CDR3 runs from the conserved cysteine through the conserved F or W. D genes are given only for firm matches. Size is omitted from some rows. Given values are once, few, many or a class for expanded clones.

size	V	J	D	CDR3	DNA
once	TRBV6-6	TRBJ2-2	.	CASRRDTNTGELFF	TGTGCCAGCAGACGCGACACGAACACCGGGGAGCTGTTTTTT
few	TRBV13	TRBJ2-1	.	CASSKSGTPYNEQFF	TGTGCCAGCAGCAAGTCCGGGACTCCCTACAATGAGCAGTTCTTC
.	TRBV6-5	TRBJ2-3	TRBD1	CASSYGTGRDTQYF	TGTGCCAGCAGTTACGGGACAGGGAGAGATACGCAGTATTTT
.	TRBV2	TRBJ1-5	.	CASSEALPVEPQHF	TGTGCCAGCAGTGAAGCGCTTCCAGTGGAGCCCCAGCATTTT
.	TRBV6-5	TRBJ1-1	.	CASNQGLNTEAFF	TGTGCCAGCAACCAGGGTCTGAACACTGAAGCTTTCTTT
.	TRBV11-2	TRBJ2-5	TRBD2	CASSPGGVETQYF	TGTGCCAGCAGCCCGGGGGGGGTGGAGACCCAGTACTTC
.	TRBV19	TRBJ2-7	.	CASSPDFGEQYF	TGTGCCAGTAGTCCGGACTTTGGCGAGCAGTACTTC
.	TRBV7-3	TRBJ2-5	TRBD2	CASSLTGLGPETQYF	TGTGCCAGCAGCTTAACGGGACTAGGGCCAGAGACCCAGTACTTC
once	TRBV5-4	TRBJ2-2	.	CASSSGTLKNTGELFF	TGTGCCAGCAGCTCCGGGACTTTGAAGAACACCGGGGAGCTGTTTTTT
.	TRBV10-1	TRBJ2-7	TRBD1	CASYGDRGVAYEQYF	TGCGCCAGCTACGGAGACAGGGGGGTTGCCTACGAGCAGTACTTC
.	TRBV7-2	TRBJ2-7	.	CASRSPLLSEQYF	TGTGCCAGCAGGAGCCCCCTATTAAGCGAGCAGTACTTC
.	TRBV21-1	TRBJ2-7	.	CASSKGRRGRFSILYEQYF	TGTGCCAGCAGCAAAGGGCGGAGGGGGCGCTTCTCCATCCTCTACGAGCAGTACTTC
.	TRBV6-1	TRBJ2-7	TRBD2	CASSGGGLIYEQYF	TGTGCCAGCAGTGGGGGGGGATTGATCTACGAGCAGTACTTC
.	TRBV18	TRBJ2-7	.	CASSPASFYEQYF	TGTGCCAGCTCACCAGCTAGCTTCTACGAGCAGTACTTC
.	TRBV6-5	TRBJ1-1	.	CASITQGGNTEAFF	TGTGCCAGCATCACACAAGGGGGTAACACTGAAGCTTTCTTT
.	TRBV7-9	TRBJ2-7	.	CASSLTQDSYEQYF	TGTGCCAGCAGCTTAACCCAGGACTCCTACGAGCAGTACTTC
.	TRBV13	TRBJ2-3	TRBD2	CASSPRRGGLTDTQYF	TGTGCCAGCAGCCCCCGTCGGGGGGGCCTCACAGATACGCAGTATTTT
.	TRBV4-3	TRBJ2-7	TRBD2	CASSRTWGTSGDSYEQYF	TGCGCCAGCAGCCGCACTTGGGGGACTAGCGGCGACTCCTACGAGCAGTACTTC
.	TRBV2	TRBJ1-4	TRBD1	CASSANTGGNEKLFF	TGTGCCAGCAGCGCAAATACAGGGGGAAATGAAAAACTGTTTTTT
once	TRBV19	TRBJ1-6	TRBD1	CASSQQGVLSPLHF	TGTGCCAGTAGTCAACAGGGGGTTTTGTCACCCCTCCACTTT
.	TRBV5-8	TRBJ1-5	TRBD1	CASSKTGQGPDQPQHF	TGTGCCAGCAGCAAAACCGGACAGGGTCCGGATCAGCCCCAGCATTTT
.	TRBV30	TRBJ2-5	.	CAWSRGNGETQYF	TGTGCCTGGAGTCGGGGGAATGGAGAGACCCAGTACTTC
.	TRBV5-4	TRBJ1-2	TRBD1	CASSLEVNRGGYTF	TGTGCCAGCAGCTTGGAAGTCAACAGGGGGGGCTACACCTTC
.	TRBV19	TRBJ2-3	.	CASSIWTAQDTQYF	TGTGCCAGTAGTATATGGACAGCGCAGGATACGCAGTATTTT
.	TRBV11-1	TRBJ2-3	.	CASSGSRGLGTDTQYF	TGTGCCAGCAGTGGCTCGCGGGGGCTTGGCACAGATACGCAGTATTTT
.	TRBV1	TRBJ2-1	.	CTSSQPSGGHPYNEQFF	TGCACCAGCAGCCAACCAAGCGGGGGGCACCCCTACAATGAGCAGTTCTTC
once	TRBV7-3	TRBJ2-3	TRBD1	CASSYGTGLDTQYF	TGTGCCAGCAGCTATGGGACAGGGCTAGATACGCAGTATTTT
.	TRBV25-1	TRBJ2-7	.	CASSRAYEQYF	TGTGCCAGCAGCAGGGCCTACGAGCAGTACTTC
.	TRBV7-2	TRBJ2-7	.	CASSAMTDSYEQYF	TGTGCCAGCAGCGCCATGACCGACAGCTACGAGCAGTACTTC
.	TRBV28	TRBJ1-2	TRBD1	CASSQTQTGPIYGYTF	TGTGCCAGCAGTCAAACCCAGACAGGGCCCATCTATGGCTACACCTTC
once	TRBV15	TRBJ1-2	.	CATSRDTASYGYTF	TGTGCCACCAGCAGAGATACAGCCTCCTATGGCTACACCTTC
.	TRBV10-3	TRBJ2-7	TRBD1	CAISVDRDYEQYF	TGTGCCATCAGCGTAGACAGGGACTACGAGCAGTACTTC
few	TRBV27	TRBJ2-1	.	CASSLSYRSEQFF	TGTGCCAGCAGTTTAAGCTATCGAAGTGAGCAGTTCTTC
.	TRBV7-9	TRBJ1-2	.	CASSLAERIGYTF	TGTGCCAGCAGCTTAGCGGAGCGAATCGGCTACACCTTC
.	TRBV5-1	TRBJ2-1	TRBD2	CASSLAPKRGGNEQFF	TGCGCCAGCAGCTTGGCCCCCAAGCGGGGCGGGAATGAGCAGTTCTTC
.	TRBV6-5	TRBJ1-4	.	CASRAVEKLFF	TGTGCCAGCAGGGCCGTGGAAAAACTGTTTTTT
.	TRBV4-2	TRBJ2-7	.	CASSPTLQGGSYEQYF	TGTGCCAGCAGCCCTACGTTACAGGGTGGGTCCTACGAGCAGTACTTC